The next 15 T cell receptor beta chains were all read from a single sample in a study of shared clonotypes between healthy human individuals (TCRdb year 2020). The method was the immunoSEQ multiplex PCR assay. This immuneACCESS table, as held by TCRdb, lists in-frame sequences with V and J called but not all clones. Of the missing ones, under half trace to an unresolved V gene in checked studies; the others have no known cause. In all, the sample holds approximately 740,000 clones, and under 80% of those were seen once. The ten largest account for approximately 1.8% of the sample. The sequenced sample was memory CD4+ T cells sorted from blood. Read against the paper, the sample's cell subset or site label means: CD45RA-negative fraction. The receptor set was obtained from a woman younger than 45 in good health.

On this clone itself: The same CDR3 arises from other DNA sequences in this sample as well. The chain has TRBV18 and TRBJ2-1; D call uncertain. The CDR3 runs 14 residues. Between the trimmed V and J ends, which lost 3 bases and 2 bases, there was a span of 8 bases. Germline V gene sequence: CDR1 KGHSH, CDR2 LQKENI. The CDR3 loop is CASSPLAAYNEQFF. CDR3 sequence (DNA): TGTGCCAGCTCACCGTTGGCGGCCTACAATGAGCAGTTCTTC.

V is TRBV7-9 and J is TRBJ1-5; no clear D gene. This CDR3 region has 14 residues. Trimming took off 8 bases at V and 4 bases at J, with 15 bases between the two ends. The germline V gene has CDR1 SEHNR and CDR2 FQNEAQ (reference sequence). The CDR3 bases are TGTGCCAGCTCCGGGGATACGGGGAATCAGCCCCAGCATTTT. Its protein product is CASSGDTGNQPQHF.

This clone was recorded a few times. The rearrangement links TRBV6-1 to TRBJ2-1, with D possibly called TRBD1 or TRBD2 (6 bases each). The length of the CDR3 is 14 residues. Germline V gives CDR1 MNHNS, CDR2 SASEGT. V was trimmed by 7 bases and J by 5 bases, leaving 15 bases between them. Here the CDR3 DNA reads TGTGCCAGCATGGCAGGGGAGGAACACAATGAGCAGTTCTTC. Protein: CASMAGEEHNEQFF.

This chain connects TRBV11-2 to TRBJ1-4, with 7 positions matching TRBD1. Per germline, CDR1 SGHAT and CDR2 FQNNGV. The CDR3 spans 15 residues. V lost 1 base and J lost 4; bases outside the gene matches: 3. The CDR3 DNA is TGTGCCAGCAGCTTAGTTGGGGACAGTAATGAAAAACTGTTTTTT. Protein: CASSLVGDSNEKLFF.

CDR3 in DNA: TGTGCCAGCAGTGAATTGGGGGACTACCGCACAGATACGCAGTATTTT. It translates to CASSELGDYRTDTQYF. The chain links TRBV25-1 to TRBJ2-3; 7 bases fit TRBD2. The CDR3 runs 16 residues. Germline V gene sequence: CDR1 MGHDK, CDR2 SYGVNS. V gave up 1 base and J gave up 1 base; unmatched junction bases: 5.

The V gene is TRBV21-1, the J gene TRBJ2-1; the D segment call TRBD2 is taken from the table without a DNA check. TRBV21-1 is reported as a pseudogene. The CDR3 is 13 amino acids. CDR3 in amino acids: CASSKVLYNEQFF. The CDR3 region has the DNA TGTGCCAGCAGCAAAGTTCTATACAATGAGCAGTTCTTC.

The chain uses TRBV27 and TRBJ2-7; D remains ambiguous. V lost 2 bases and J lost 1, with 9 bases in between. The CDR3 loop spans 14 amino acids. Germline values: CDR1 MNHEY, CDR2 SMNVEV (reference sequence). Here the CDR3 reads CASSLTALSYEQYF. CDR3 nucleotide sequence: TGTGCCAGCAGTTTAACAGCTCTTTCCTACGAGCAGTACTTC.

This rearrangement joins TRBV28 to TRBJ1-5, with D unresolved. V lost 6 bases and J 6 bases, leaving 15 bases between the germline ends. The CDR3 consists of 14 residues. Germline-derived CDR1 and CDR2 are MDHEN and SYDVKM. The DNA for the CDR3 is TGTGCCAGCAGCTTCAGAGGGAGAGGTCAGCCCCAGCATTTT. Translation gives CASSFRGRGQPQHF.

A single count supports this clone. The gene calls are TRBV13 and TRBJ2-7, with 8 bases that match TRBD1. Germline-derived CDR1 and CDR2 are PRHDT and FYEKMQ (reference sequence). Trimming took 5 bases from V and 0 from J; bases not matched to a gene: 6. This CDR3 is built from 15 residues. The CDR3 DNA reads TGTGCCAGCAGCAACCGGGACAGGCTCTCCTACGAGCAGTACTTC. Translation gives CASSNRDRLSYEQYF.

This chain connects TRBV5-4 to TRBJ2-3; D ambiguous. The V end was cut by 2 bases, the J end by 0 bases, with 1 base between. The CDR3 is 12 residues long. Germline V gene data show CDR1 as SGHNT and CDR2 as YYREEE (reference sequence). Here the CDR3 reads CASSFSTDTQYF. The CDR3, as DNA: TGTGCCAGCAGCTTCAGCACAGATACGCAGTATTTT.

In this sample, this clone turned up a few times. A much larger clone lies one base from this, so it may be a read error. This sample also contains other DNA sequences that code for the same CDR3. The chain couples TRBV27 to TRBJ2-6, with a tentative D call TRBD2 (5 bases). The CDR3 consists of 15 residues. V gave up 1 base and J gave up 2 bases, with 6 bases separating them. Germline V gives CDR1 MNHEY, CDR2 SMNVEV (reference sequence). CDR3 nucleotide sequence: TGTGCCAGCAGTTTATGGGGAGCTGGGGCCAACGTCCTGACTTTC. Its translation: CASSLWGAGANVLTF.

As regards this clone: This same CDR3 is encoded by further DNA sequences in the sample. The rearrangement joins TRBV28 to TRBJ2-1; D remains unclear. The germline V gene encodes CDR1 MDHEN and CDR2 SYDVKM. CDR3 length: 11 amino acids. Trimming pared 7 bases from V and 2 bases from J, leaving 3 bases between. For the CDR3, the DNA is TGTGCCAGCACGACCTACAATGAGCAGTTCTTC. Protein product: CASTTYNEQFF.

The rearrangement joins TRBV6-5 to TRBJ2-1, with D uncertain. The CDR3 runs to 13 residues. Germline V gene lookup returns CDR1 MNHEY and CDR2 SVGAGI. The V end lost 8 bases, the J end lost 0 bases, and 8 bases lay between the germline ends. The CDR3 is CASGRSSYNEQFF. Here the CDR3 DNA reads TGTGCCAGCGGTCGGAGCTCCTACAATGAGCAGTTCTTC.

The rearrangement joins TRBV7-9 to TRBJ2-1, with D possibly matching TRBD2 (5 bases). The CDR3 has 15 amino acids. Germline values: CDR1 SEHNR, CDR2 FQNEAQ (reference sequence). V was shortened by 5 bases and J by 2 bases, with 13 bases between the two germline ends. CDR3 in amino acids: CASSPGENPYNEQFF. DNA of the CDR3: TGTGCCAGCAGCCCCGGGGAGAACCCCTACAATGAGCAGTTCTTC.

The chain carries TRBV5-8 and TRBJ1-5, with 10 bases that match TRBD1. The trim removed 3 bases at V and 1 base at J, leaving 1 base unmatched. In germline, CDR1 is SGHTS, CDR2 YDEGEE. This CDR3 comprises 15 residues. The CDR3 spells CASSWDRGSNQPQHF. The CDR3 coding sequence is TGTGCCAGCAGCTGGGACAGGGGAAGCAATCAGCCCCAGCATTTT.